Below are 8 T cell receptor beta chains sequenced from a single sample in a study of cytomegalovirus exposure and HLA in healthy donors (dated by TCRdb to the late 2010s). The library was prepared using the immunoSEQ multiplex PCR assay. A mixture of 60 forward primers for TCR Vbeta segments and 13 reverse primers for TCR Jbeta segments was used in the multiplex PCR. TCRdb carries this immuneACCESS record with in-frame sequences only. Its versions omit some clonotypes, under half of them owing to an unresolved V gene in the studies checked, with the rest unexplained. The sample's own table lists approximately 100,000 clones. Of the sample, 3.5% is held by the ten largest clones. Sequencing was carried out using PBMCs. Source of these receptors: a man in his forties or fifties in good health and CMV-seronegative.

As DNA, the CDR3 is TGTGCCACCAGCGAACAGGGAGAAGGCTATGGCTACACCTTC. The encoded protein is CATSEQGEGYGYTF. The V call is TRBV15, the J call TRBJ1-2; D may be TRBD1 (6 bases). The V gene's germline CDR1 is LNHNV and CDR2 YYDKDF (reference sequence). Between the trimmed V and J ends, which lost 5 bases and 4 bases, there was a span of 14 bases. This CDR3 comprises 14 residues.

CDR3 nucleotides: TGTGCCAGCAGCAGGCGGGACAGGGGGCCCACCGGGGAGCTGTTTTTT. Protein: CASSRRDRGPTGELFF. This chain uses TRBV9 with TRBJ2-2; 12 nucleotides line up with TRBD1. This CDR3 contains 16 residues. The J segment lost 4 bases and the V segment lost 4 bases, leaving 5 bases of the junction unmatched. Germline CDR1 and CDR2: SGDLS and YYNGEE.

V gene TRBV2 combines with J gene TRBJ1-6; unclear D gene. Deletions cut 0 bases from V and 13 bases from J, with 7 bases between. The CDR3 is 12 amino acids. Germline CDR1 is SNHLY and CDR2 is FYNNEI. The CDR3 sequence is CASSEAPDPLHF. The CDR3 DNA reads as TGTGCCAGCAGTGAAGCCCCAGATCCCCTCCACTTT.

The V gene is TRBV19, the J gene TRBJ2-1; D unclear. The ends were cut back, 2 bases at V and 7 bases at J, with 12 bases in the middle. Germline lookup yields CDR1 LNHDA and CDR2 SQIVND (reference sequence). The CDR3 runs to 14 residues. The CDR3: CASSIPATRNEQFF. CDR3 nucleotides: TGTGCCAGTAGTATACCCGCTACCCGGAATGAGCAGTTCTTC.

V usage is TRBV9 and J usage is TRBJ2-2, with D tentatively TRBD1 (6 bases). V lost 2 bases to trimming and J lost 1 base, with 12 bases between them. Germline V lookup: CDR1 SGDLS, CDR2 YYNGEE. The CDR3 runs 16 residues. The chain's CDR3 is CASSVLTGLNTGELFF. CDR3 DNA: TGTGCCAGCAGCGTCCTGACAGGCTTGAACACCGGGGAGCTGTTTTTT.

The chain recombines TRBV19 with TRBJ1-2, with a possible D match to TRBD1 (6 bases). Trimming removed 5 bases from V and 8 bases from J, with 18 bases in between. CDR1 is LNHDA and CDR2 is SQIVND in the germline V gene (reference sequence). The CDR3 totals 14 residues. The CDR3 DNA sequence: TGTGCCAGTAGTCTACCGAACAGGGTCGGGGGCTACACCTTC. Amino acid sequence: CASSLPNRVGGYTF. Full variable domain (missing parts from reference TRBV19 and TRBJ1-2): DGGITQSPKYLFRKEGQNVTLSCEQNLNHDAMYWYRQDPGQGLRLIYYSQIVNDFQKGDIAEGYSVSREKKESFPLTVTSAQKNPTAFYLCASSLPNRVGGYTFGSGTRLTVV.

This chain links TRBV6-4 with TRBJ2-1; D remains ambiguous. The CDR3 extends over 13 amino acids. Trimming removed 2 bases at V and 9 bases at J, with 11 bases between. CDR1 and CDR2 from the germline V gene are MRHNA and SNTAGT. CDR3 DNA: TGTGCCAGCAGTGACCGAAGTGGCACTGAGCAGTTCTTC. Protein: CASSDRSGTEQFF.

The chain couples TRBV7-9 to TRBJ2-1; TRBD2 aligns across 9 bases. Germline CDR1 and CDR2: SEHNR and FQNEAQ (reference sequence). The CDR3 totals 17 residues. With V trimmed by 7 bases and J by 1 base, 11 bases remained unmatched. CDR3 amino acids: CASTPSGGRGSYNEQFF. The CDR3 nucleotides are TGTGCCAGCACCCCCTCGGGCGGGAGGGGGTCCTACAATGAGCAGTTCTTC.